This T cell receptor (beta chain) was sequenced during a study of control samples from healthy donors and cancer patients. The data were produced by immunoSEQ multiplex PCR, yet TCRdb's version contains in-frame clones alone and is incomplete. The sample yields 100,000 to 120,000 clones, about 83% seen once. This CDR3 has 15 residues. From germline, CDR1 is MNHNS and CDR2 SASEGT. In regard to this clone: Its ends do not fully match the called genes, so a read error is possible.

The sample consisted of blood. The source of this sequence is a woman aged 50 to 65 in good health. The rearrangement links TRBV6-1 to TRBJ2-2, with TRBD2 matching 11 bases. This CDR3 is CASSKASGGTGELFF. The CDR3 region has the DNA TGTGCCAGCAGTAAAGCTAGCGGGGGGACCGGGGAGCTGTTTTTT.